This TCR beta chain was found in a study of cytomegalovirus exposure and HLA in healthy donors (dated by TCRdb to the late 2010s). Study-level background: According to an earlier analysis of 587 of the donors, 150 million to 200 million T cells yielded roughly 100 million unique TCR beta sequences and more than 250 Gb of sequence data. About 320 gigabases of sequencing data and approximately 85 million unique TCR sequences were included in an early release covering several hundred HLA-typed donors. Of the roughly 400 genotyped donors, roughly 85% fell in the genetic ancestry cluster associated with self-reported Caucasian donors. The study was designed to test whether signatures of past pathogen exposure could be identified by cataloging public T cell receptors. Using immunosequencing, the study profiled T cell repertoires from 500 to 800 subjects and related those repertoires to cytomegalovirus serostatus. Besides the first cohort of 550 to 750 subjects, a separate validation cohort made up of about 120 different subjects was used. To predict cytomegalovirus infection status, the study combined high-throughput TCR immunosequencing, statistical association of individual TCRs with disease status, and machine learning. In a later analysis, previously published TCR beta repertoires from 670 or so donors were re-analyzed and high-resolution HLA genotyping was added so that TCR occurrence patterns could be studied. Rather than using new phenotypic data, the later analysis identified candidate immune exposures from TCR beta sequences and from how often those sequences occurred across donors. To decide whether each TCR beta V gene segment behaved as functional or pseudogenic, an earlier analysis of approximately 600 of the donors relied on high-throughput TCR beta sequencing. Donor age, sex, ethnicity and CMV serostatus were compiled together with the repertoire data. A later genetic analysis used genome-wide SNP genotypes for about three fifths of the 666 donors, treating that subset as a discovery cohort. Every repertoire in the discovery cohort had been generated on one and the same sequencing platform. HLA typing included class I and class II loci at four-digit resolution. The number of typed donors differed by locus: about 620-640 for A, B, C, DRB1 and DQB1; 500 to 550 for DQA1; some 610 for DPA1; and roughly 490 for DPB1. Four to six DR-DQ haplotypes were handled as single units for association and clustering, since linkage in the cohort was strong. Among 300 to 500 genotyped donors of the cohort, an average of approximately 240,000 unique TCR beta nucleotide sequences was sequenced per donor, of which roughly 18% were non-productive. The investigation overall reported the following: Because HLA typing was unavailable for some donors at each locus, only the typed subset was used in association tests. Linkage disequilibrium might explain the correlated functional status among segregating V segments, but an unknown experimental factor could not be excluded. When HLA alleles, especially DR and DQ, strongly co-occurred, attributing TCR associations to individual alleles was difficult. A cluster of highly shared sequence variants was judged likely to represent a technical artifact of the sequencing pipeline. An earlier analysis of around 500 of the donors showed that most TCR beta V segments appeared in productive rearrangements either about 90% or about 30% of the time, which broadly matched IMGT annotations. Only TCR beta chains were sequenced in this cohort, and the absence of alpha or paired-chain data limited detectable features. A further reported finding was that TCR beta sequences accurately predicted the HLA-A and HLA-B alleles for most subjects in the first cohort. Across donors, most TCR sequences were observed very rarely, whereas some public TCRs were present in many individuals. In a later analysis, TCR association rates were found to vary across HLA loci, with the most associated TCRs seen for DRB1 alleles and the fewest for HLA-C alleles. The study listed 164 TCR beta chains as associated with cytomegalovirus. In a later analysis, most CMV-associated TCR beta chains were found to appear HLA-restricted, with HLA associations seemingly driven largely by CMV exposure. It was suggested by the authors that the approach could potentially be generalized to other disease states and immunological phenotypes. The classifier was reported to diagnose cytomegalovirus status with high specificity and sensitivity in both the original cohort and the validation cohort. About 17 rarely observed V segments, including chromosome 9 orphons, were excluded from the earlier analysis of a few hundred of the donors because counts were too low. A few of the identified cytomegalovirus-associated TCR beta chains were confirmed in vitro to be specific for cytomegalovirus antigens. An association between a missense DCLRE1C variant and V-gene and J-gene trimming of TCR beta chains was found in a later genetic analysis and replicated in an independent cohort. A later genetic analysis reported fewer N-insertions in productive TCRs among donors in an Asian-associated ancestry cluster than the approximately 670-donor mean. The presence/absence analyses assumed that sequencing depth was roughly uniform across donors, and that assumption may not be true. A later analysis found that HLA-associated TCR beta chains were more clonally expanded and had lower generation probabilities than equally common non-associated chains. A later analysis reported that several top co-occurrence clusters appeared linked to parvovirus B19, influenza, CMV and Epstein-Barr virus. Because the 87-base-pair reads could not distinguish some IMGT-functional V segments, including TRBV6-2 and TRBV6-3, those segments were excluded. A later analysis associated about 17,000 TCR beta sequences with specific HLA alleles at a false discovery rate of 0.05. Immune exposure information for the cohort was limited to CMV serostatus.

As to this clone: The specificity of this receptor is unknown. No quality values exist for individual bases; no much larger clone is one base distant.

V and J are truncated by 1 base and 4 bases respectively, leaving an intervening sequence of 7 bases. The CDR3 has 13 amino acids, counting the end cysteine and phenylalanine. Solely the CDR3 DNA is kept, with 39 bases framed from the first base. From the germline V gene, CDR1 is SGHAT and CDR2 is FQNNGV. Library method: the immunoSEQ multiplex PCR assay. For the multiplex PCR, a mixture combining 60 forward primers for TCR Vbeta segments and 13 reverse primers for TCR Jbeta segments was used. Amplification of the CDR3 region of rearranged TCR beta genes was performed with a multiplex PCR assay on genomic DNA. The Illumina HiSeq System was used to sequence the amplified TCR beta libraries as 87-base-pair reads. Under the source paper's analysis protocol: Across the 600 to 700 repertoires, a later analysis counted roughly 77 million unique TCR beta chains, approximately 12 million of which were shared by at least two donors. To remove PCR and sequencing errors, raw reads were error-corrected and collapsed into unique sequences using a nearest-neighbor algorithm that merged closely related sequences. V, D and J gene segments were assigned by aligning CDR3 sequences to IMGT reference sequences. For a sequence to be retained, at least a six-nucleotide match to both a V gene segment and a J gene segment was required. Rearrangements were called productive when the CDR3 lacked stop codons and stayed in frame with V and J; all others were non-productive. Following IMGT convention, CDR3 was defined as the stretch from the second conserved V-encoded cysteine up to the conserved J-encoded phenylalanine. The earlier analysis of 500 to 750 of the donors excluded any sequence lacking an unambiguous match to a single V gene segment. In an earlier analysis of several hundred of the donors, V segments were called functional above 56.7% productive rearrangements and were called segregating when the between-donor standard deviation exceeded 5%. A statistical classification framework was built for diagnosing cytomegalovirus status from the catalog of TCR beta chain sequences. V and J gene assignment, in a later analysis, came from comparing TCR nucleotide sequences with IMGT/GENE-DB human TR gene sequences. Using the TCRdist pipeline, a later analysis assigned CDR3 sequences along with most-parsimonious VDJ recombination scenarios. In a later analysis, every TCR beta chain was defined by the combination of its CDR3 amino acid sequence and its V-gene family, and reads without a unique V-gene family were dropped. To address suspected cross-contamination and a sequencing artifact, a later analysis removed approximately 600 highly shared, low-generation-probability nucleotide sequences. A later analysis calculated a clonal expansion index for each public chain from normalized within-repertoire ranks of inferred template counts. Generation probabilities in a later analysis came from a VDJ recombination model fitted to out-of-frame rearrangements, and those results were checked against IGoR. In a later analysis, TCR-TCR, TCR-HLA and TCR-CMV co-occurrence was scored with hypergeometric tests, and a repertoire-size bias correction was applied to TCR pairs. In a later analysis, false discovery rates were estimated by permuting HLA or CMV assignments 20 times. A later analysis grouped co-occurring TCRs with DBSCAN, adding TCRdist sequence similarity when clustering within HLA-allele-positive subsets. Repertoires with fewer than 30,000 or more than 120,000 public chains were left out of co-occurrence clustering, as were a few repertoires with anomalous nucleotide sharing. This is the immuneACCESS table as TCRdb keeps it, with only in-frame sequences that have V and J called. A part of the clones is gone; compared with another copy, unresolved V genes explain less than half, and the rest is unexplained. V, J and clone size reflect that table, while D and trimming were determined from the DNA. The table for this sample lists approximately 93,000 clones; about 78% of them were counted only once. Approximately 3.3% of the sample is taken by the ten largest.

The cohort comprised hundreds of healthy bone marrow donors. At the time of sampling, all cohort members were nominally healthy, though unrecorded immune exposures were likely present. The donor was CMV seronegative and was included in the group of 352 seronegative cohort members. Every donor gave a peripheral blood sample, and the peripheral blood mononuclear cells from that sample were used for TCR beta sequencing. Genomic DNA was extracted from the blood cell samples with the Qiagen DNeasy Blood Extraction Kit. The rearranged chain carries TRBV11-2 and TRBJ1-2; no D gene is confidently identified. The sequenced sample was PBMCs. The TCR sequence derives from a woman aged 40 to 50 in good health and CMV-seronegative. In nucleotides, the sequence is TGTGCCAGCAGCTTAGGTCAGATCTATGGCTACACCTTC. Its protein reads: CASSLGQIYGYTF.